Following are 9 T cell receptor beta chains from one sample sequenced in a study of early T cells in non-severe SARS-CoV-2 infection. TCRdb ran MiXCR on the 5' RACE reads and lists one entry per CDR3 protein. The table lists fewer than 65,000 distinct CDR3 sequences, roughly a tenth of them singletons, with 0.95% to 1.5% in the top ten. The sequenced sample was whole blood. These receptor sequences come from an adult who was a healthcare worker with PCR-confirmed SARS-CoV-2 infection or an uninfected control (not recorded which).

There are a few counts of this clonotype. The rearrangement joins TRBV7-3 to TRBJ2-1; D is undetermined. This CDR3 comprises 13 residues. CDR1 and CDR2 (germline): SGHTA, FQGTGA. V lost 5 bases, J lost 6 bases, and 11 bases lay in between. The CDR3 protein is CASSPRHANEQFF. The CDR3 region has the DNA TGTGCCAGCAGCCCAAGACACGCCAATGAGCAGTTCTTC.

The V call is TRBV5-6, the J call TRBJ2-4, with D possibly TRBD2 on 5 matching bases. The CDR3 has 12 residues. Trimming pared 5 bases from V and 4 bases from J, leaving 7 bases between. Germline assignment: CDR1 SGHDT and CDR2 YYEEEE. The CDR3 spells CASRGRKNIQYF. In nucleotides, the CDR3 is TGTGCCAGCAGAGGGAGAAAAAACATTCAGTACTTC.

The genes are TRBV20-1 and TRBJ2-3, with 7 positions matching TRBD2. The CDR3 runs 15 residues. CDR1 and CDR2 from the germline V gene are DFQATT and SNEGSKA (reference sequence). V shed 0 bases and J 3 bases; nucleotides not matched to a gene: 6. CDR3 sequence: CSAREVRAGTDTQYF. In DNA form, the CDR3 reads TGCAGTGCTAGAGAAGTTCGAGCGGGGACAGATACGCAGTATTTT.

The V call is TRBV12-3 or TRBV12-4, the J call TRBJ2-4; D gene uncertain. V lost 3 bases, J lost 0 bases, and 15 bases lay in between. This CDR3 contains 17 residues. Here the CDR3 reads CASSFVQNLLAKNIQYF. CDR3 coding DNA: TGTGCCAGCAGTTTCGTGCAGAACCTACTAGCCAAAAACATTCAGTACTTC.

This clonotype has only a few counts. The chain is built from TRBV18 and TRBJ1-1, with TRBD1 as a possible D gene (5 bases). Trimming took 0 bases from V and 5 from J, leaving 7 bases between them. Germline V gives CDR1 KGHSH, CDR2 LQKENI. The CDR3 is 13 amino acids. This CDR3 reads CASSPPWGTEAFF. In DNA form, the CDR3 reads TGTGCCAGCTCACCACCATGGGGGACTGAAGCTTTCTTT.

In its sample, this clonotype was seen many times. The chain couples TRBV24-1 to TRBJ2-5, with 7 positions matching TRBD2. From germline, CDR1 is KGHDR and CDR2 SFDVKD. V was pared by 9 bases and J by 1 base, with 1 base of the junction left unmatched. The length of the CDR3 is 12 residues. CDR3 nucleotide sequence: TGTGCCACCGGGGGGGGCCAAGAGACCCAGTACTTC. It translates to CATGGGQETQYF.

V gene TRBV29-1 combines with J gene TRBJ2-5; D may be TRBD1 (6 bases). V lost 6 bases, J lost 1 base, and 12 bases lay in between. The CDR3 runs to 13 residues. CDR1 is SQVTM, CDR2 ANQGSEA, per germline. The CDR3 loop reads CSVCPDSQETQYF. The CDR3 coding sequence is TGCAGCGTATGTCCGGACAGCCAAGAGACCCAGTACTTC. Full variable domain (missing parts from reference TRBV29-1 and TRBJ2-5): SAVISQKPSRDICQRGTSLTIQCQVDSQVTMMFWYRQQPGQSLTLIATANQGSEATYESGFVIDKFPISRPNLTFSTLTVSNMSPEDSSIYLCSVCPDSQETQYFGPGTRLLVL.

The CDR3 DNA reads TGTGCCAGCAGCGTAAGGTCTGGGGTACATGAGCAGTTCTTC. The encoded protein is CASSVRSGVHEQFF. This chain connects TRBV9 to TRBJ2-1; D remains unclear. The CDR3 is made up of 14 amino acids. The V gene's germline CDR1 is SGDLS and CDR2 YYNGEE. Trimming removed 1 base at V and 8 bases at J, with 13 bases between.

The chain carries TRBV20-1 and TRBJ2-3; 8 positions agree with TRBD2. Per the germline V gene, CDR1 is DFQATT and CDR2 is SNEGSKA (reference sequence). CDR3 length: 14 residues. J gave up 5 bases and V 3 bases, and 7 bases lay outside the gene matches. CDR3 amino acids: CSASPGGARDTQYF. DNA for the CDR3: TGCAGTGCTAGCCCGGGGGGGGCCAGAGATACGCAGTATTTT.